The source of this TCR beta chain is a study of shared clonotypes between healthy human individuals. Study context: Sampling drew on donors who were a couple of women and a few men aged 18 to 49.

Subsets obtained from CD4+ cells comprised CD45RA+ naive and CD45RA-negative memory cells. Trimming removed 4 bases from V and 5 bases from J, with 17 bases in between. This CDR3 region has 16 residues. Looked up from germline, CDR1 is MDHEN and CDR2 is SYDVKM. Libraries were prepared by immunoSEQ multiplex PCR; TCRdb keeps only in-frame clonotypes and omits some of them. The sample has 2.3 million or so clones; approximately 93% are singletons. This receptor was obtained from a man younger than 30 in good health. Some clones in this sample may be carry-over from other donors' samples. Source material: naive CD4+ T cells from PBMCs. Subset meaning: CD45RA+ positively selected. The genes are TRBV28 and TRBJ1-4, with D unclear. CDR3 sequence: CASSSGIFRRNEKLFF. CDR3 coding DNA: TGTGCCAGCAGTTCGGGAATTTTTCGCCGGAATGAAAAACTGTTTTTT.